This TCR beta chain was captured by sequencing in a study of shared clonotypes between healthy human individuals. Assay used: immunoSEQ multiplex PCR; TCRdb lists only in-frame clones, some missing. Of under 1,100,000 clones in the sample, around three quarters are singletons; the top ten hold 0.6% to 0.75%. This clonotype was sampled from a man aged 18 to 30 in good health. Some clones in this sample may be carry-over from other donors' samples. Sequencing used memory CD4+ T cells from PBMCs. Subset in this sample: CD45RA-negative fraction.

The DNA for the CDR3 is TGTGCCAGCAGCCCCACGTGGGGACTAGCTAATGTCCAGCAGTTCTTC. It is translated as CASSPTWGLANVQQFF. The chain combines TRBV7-3 with TRBJ2-1; 9 nucleotides match TRBD2. V trimming: 5 bases; J trimming: 11 bases; junction bases outside the gene matches: 16. Germline CDR1 and CDR2: SGHTA and FQGTGA. The length of the CDR3 is 16 residues. Together with reference TRBV7-3 and TRBJ2-1, the CDR3 gives the full variable domain: GAGVSQTPSNKVTEKGKYVELRCDPISGHTALYWYRQSLGQGPEFLIYFQGTGAADDSGLPNDRFFAVRPEGSVSTLKIQRTERGDSAVYLCASSPTWGLANVQQFFGPGTRLTVL.